These 25 T cell receptor beta chains share one sample of origin, sequenced in a study of cytomegalovirus exposure and HLA in healthy donors. The method was immunoSEQ multiplex PCR; TCRdb's version includes in-frame clones alone and lacks a portion of them. Of about 160,000 clones in the sample, 85% to 90% are singletons; the top ten hold about 9.3%. Sequences were obtained from PBMCs. The receptors come from a woman in her late teens or twenties in good health and CMV-seropositive.

The V and J genes are TRBV29-1 and TRBJ2-1; TRBD2 aligns across 7 bases. Looked up from germline, CDR1 is SQVTM and CDR2 is ANQGSEA. The CDR3 covers 13 residues. The CDR3: CTWGGRTSNEQFF. In nucleotides, the CDR3 is TGCACCTGGGGGGGGAGGACTTCCAATGAGCAGTTCTTC.

The chain uses TRBV9 and TRBJ2-1, with 7 bases fitting TRBD1. Losses at the gene ends were 1 base for V and 9 bases for J; bases not matched to a gene: 4. The CDR3 runs 13 residues. Per germline, CDR1 SGDLS and CDR2 YYNGEE. The chain's CDR3 is CASSVTGVGEQFF. Written as DNA, the CDR3 is TGTGCCAGCAGCGTAACAGGGGTGGGTGAGCAGTTCTTC.

The chain combines TRBV11-2 with TRBJ2-5; maybe TRBD2 (5 bases). The CDR3 has 12 amino acids. The germline CDR1 and CDR2 sequences are SGHAT and FQNNGV. The V and J ends lost 8 bases and 5 bases respectively, with 12 bases between them. CDR3 sequence: CASSDEGETQYF. The CDR3 DNA reads as TGTGCCAGCTCGGACGAGGGTGAGACCCAGTACTTC.

The gene calls are TRBV2 and TRBJ2-3; the match to TRBD2 covers 9 bases. The V gene end was trimmed by 7 bases and the J gene end by 2 bases; junction bases not matched to a gene: 4. Germline loops: CDR1 SNHLY, CDR2 FYNNEI. This CDR3 comprises 14 residues. The CDR3: CASKRGRATDTQYF. The CDR3 region has the DNA TGTGCCAGCAAGCGCGGGAGGGCCACAGATACGCAGTATTTT.

The chain carries TRBV10-3 and TRBJ2-1; 7 bases are a match to TRBD2. The CDR3 runs to 19 residues. The germline V gene has CDR1 ENHRY and CDR2 SYGVKD. V gave up 4 bases and J gave up 0 bases; unmatched junction bases: 15. The CDR3 DNA follows: TGTGCCATCAGTGTAAAAGGGACTACCCTTGCAAGCTCCTACAATGAGCAGTTCTTC. It codes for CAISVKGTTLASSYNEQFF.

CDR3: CASSLSVGAWETQYF. Written as DNA, the CDR3 is TGTGCCAGCAGCTTATCAGTGGGGGCGTGGGAGACCCAGTACTTC. The genes are TRBV11-2 and TRBJ2-5, with D perhaps matching TRBD1 (6 bases). The V end was cut by 2 bases, the J end by 5 bases, with 15 bases between. Germline V gives CDR1 SGHAT, CDR2 FQNNGV. This CDR3 has 15 amino acids. Full variable domain (remainder filled in from reference TRBV11-2 and TRBJ2-5): EAGVAQSPRYKIIEKRQSVAFWCNPISGHATLYWYQQILGQGPKLLIQFQNNGVVDDSQLPKDRFSAERLKGVDSTLKIQPAKLEDSAVYLCASSLSVGAWETQYFGPGTRLLVL.

The chain joins TRBV27 to TRBJ2-7, with 7 bases that match TRBD1. The CDR3 spans 15 residues. With V trimmed by 2 bases and J by 7 bases, 11 bases remained unmatched. From germline, CDR1 is MNHEY and CDR2 SMNVEV (reference sequence). CDR3 amino acids: CASSLIQGLLFEQYF. The DNA of the CDR3 is TGTGCCAGCAGTTTAATACAGGGGTTACTTTTTGAGCAGTACTTC.

The chain links TRBV7-8 to TRBJ2-7; D is possibly TRBD1 (5 bases). Germline V gene data show CDR1 as SGHVS and CDR2 as FQNEAQ. Trimming cost V 6 bases and J 7 bases, with 28 bases left between them. This CDR3 is 17 amino acids long. The DNA for the CDR3 is TGTGCCAGCAGTTTGGGGCGTTTTTCCCCCCTATTGTTGGAGCAGTACTTC. This sequence encodes CASSLGRFSPLLLEQYF.

The V gene is TRBV7-2, the J gene TRBJ1-1; unclear D gene. The germline CDR1 and CDR2 sequences are SGHTA and FQGNSA. The length of the CDR3 is 11 residues. V was shortened by 3 bases and J by 5 bases, with 4 bases between the two germline ends. The CDR3 protein is CASSFMTEAFF. The CDR3 DNA reads TGTGCCAGCAGCTTTATGACTGAAGCTTTCTTT.

V usage is TRBV10-2 and J usage is TRBJ2-7; TRBD2 matches 14 bases. In germline, CDR1 is WSHSY, CDR2 SAAADI. The CDR3 extends over 16 amino acids. Trimming at V came to 0 bases and at J to 5 bases, leaving 3 bases not matched to a gene. CDR3 protein: CASSESTSGRAHEQYF. CDR3 sequence (DNA): TGCGCCAGCAGTGAGTCGACTAGCGGGAGGGCCCACGAGCAGTACTTC.

In this sample, this clone turned up once. V is TRBV9 and J is TRBJ2-1, with 10 bases fitting TRBD2. The CDR3 runs 16 residues. J lost 4 bases, V lost 0 bases, and 4 bases had no gene match. CDR1 SGDLS and CDR2 YYNGEE come from the germline V gene. Here the CDR3 DNA reads TGTGCCAGCAGCGTAGGAGCGGGAGGGGTTTACAATGAGCAGTTCTTC. It translates to CASSVGAGGVYNEQFF. The variable domain in full, completed from reference TRBV9 and TRBJ2-1, reads DSGVTQTPKHLITATGQRVTLRCSPRSGDLSVYWYQQSLDQGLQFLIQYYNGEERAKGNILERFSAQQFPDLHSELNLSSLELGDSALYFCASSVGAGGVYNEQFFGPGTRLTVL.

The chain is built from TRBV5-1 and TRBJ2-1; 10 bases fit TRBD2. Trimming cost V 4 bases and J 7 bases; bases outside gene matches: 11. The CDR3 is 16 amino acids. Germline lookup yields CDR1 SGHRS and CDR2 YFSETQ. The CDR3 sequence is CASSANPAGGSNEQFF. CDR3 coding DNA: TGCGCCAGCAGCGCCAATCCAGCGGGAGGGTCGAATGAGCAGTTCTTC.

The sample holds one count of this clone. The chain uses TRBV5-1 and TRBJ2-1; no definite D call. The CDR3 extends over 14 amino acids. Germline V lookup: CDR1 SGHRS, CDR2 YFSETQ. Trimming shortened V by 5 bases and J by 9 bases, and 18 bases separated the two germline ends. The CDR3 region is CASRGIPHLGEQFF. The CDR3 DNA is TGCGCCAGCAGGGGCATTCCCCACCTGGGTGAGCAGTTCTTC.

Of note for this clone: Distinct nucleotide sequences in the sample also encode this CDR3. The V call is TRBV5-6, the J call TRBJ2-1; D perhaps matches TRBD2 (5 bases). Trimming pared 0 bases from V and 0 bases from J, leaving 7 bases between. This CDR3 is built from 15 residues. CDR1 and CDR2 from the germline V gene are SGHDT and YYEEEE. The CDR3 loop reads CASSLGGSSYNEQFF. As DNA, the CDR3 is TGTGCCAGCAGCTTGGGTGGGAGCTCCTACAATGAGCAGTTCTTC.

This clone has just one count. The J gene is TRBJ1-5, the V gene TRBV19; 9 bases agree with TRBD1. The CDR3 covers 17 residues. Germline values: CDR1 LNHDA, CDR2 SQIVND (reference sequence). With V trimmed by 1 base and J by 6 bases, 10 bases remained unmatched. The CDR3 spells CASSIGKGQGLPQPQHF. The CDR3 bases are TGTGCCAGTAGTATAGGAAAGGGACAGGGTCTACCTCAGCCCCAGCATTTT.

The CDR3 DNA follows: TGCAGCGTTGTAGGCCGCCAGGGGGACCAAGAGACCCAGTACTTC. Translated: CSVVGRQGDQETQYF. The genes are TRBV29-1 and TRBJ2-5, with 7 nucleotides matching TRBD1. Germline V lookup: CDR1 SQVTM, CDR2 ANQGSEA. With V trimmed by 4 bases and J by 0 bases, 8 bases remained unmatched. The CDR3 sequence is 15 residues long. Variable domain in full (rest from reference TRBV29-1 and TRBJ2-5): SAVISQKPSRDICQRGTSLTIQCQVDSQVTMMFWYRQQPGQSLTLIATANQGSEATYESGFVIDKFPISRPNLTFSTLTVSNMSPEDSSIYLCSVVGRQGDQETQYFGPGTRLLVL.

This clone was seen a handful of times. The rearrangement links TRBV7-3 to TRBJ2-5, with 9 bases that match TRBD1. The CDR3 length is 15 residues. Germline CDR1 reads SGHTA; CDR2 reads FQGTGA. The V segment lost 2 bases and the J segment 4 bases; nucleotides outside the gene matches: 5. The CDR3 nucleotides read TGTGCCAGCAGCTTAGGCGGGACAGGGTTAGAGACCCAGTACTTC. This translates into CASSLGGTGLETQYF.

V gene TRBV19 combines with J gene TRBJ1-2; 8 bases match TRBD1. Germline loops: CDR1 LNHDA, CDR2 SQIVND (reference sequence). V lost 1 base, J lost 2 bases, and 6 bases stayed unmatched. CDR3 length: 16 amino acids. The CDR3 is CASSIGGGTGNYGYTF. The DNA for the CDR3 is TGTGCCAGTAGTATAGGTGGCGGGACAGGAAACTATGGCTACACCTTC.

CDR3 nucleotides: TGTGCCAGCAGCCCCCTTGGGGGGTCCACTGAAGCTTTCTTT. It translates to CASSPLGGSTEAFF. The V call is TRBV7-6, the J call TRBJ1-1, with a possible D match to TRBD1 (5 bases). The V and J ends lost 5 bases and 4 bases respectively, with 14 bases between them. The CDR3 has 14 residues. The germline gives CDR1 SGHVS, CDR2 FNYEAQ. The full variable domain, in which reference TRBV7-6 and TRBJ1-1 provide the parts outside the CDR3, is GAGVSQSPRYKVTKRGQDVALRCDPISGHVSLYWYRQALGQGPEFLTYFNYEAQQDKSGLPNDRFSAERPEGSISTLTIQRTEQRDSAMYRCASSPLGGSTEAFFGQGTRLTVV.

This chain joins TRBV19 and TRBJ1-4; a possible D gene is TRBD1 (5 bases). Germline V CDR1 and CDR2: LNHDA, SQIVND (reference sequence). The V end lost 7 bases, the J end lost 8 bases, and 26 bases lay between the germline ends. This CDR3 contains 17 residues. The CDR3 protein is CASTPNPHQGLGEKLFF. The CDR3, as DNA: TGTGCCAGTACCCCAAATCCGCACCAGGGTTTGGGGGAAAAACTGTTTTTT.

The chain has TRBV7-9 and TRBJ1-4, with no clear D. The V end lost 8 bases, the J end lost 0 bases, and 10 bases lay between the germline ends. Germline assignment: CDR1 SEHNR and CDR2 FQNEAQ (reference sequence). CDR3 length equals 14 residues. As DNA, the CDR3 is TGTGCCAGCGGGCCGGGAGCAACTAATGAAAAACTGTTTTTT. Translation: CASGPGATNEKLFF.

The V gene is TRBV6-6, the J gene TRBJ2-7; D is possibly TRBD1 (6 bases). CDR1 MNHNY and CDR2 SVGAGI come from the germline V gene (reference sequence). V dropped 7 bases and J dropped 2 bases, with 18 bases sitting between them. The CDR3 has 15 residues. CDR3 sequence: CASISGAAGPYEQYF. As DNA, the CDR3 is TGTGCCAGCATCTCAGGGGCCGCAGGCCCCTACGAGCAGTACTTC.

The chain employs TRBV10-3 and TRBJ1-1; 7 bases are shared with TRBD1. J lost 4 bases, V lost 5 bases, and 10 bases had no gene match. The CDR3 totals 15 residues. CDR1 ENHRY and CDR2 SYGVKD come from the germline V gene. The CDR3 DNA follows: TGTGCCATCAGTCTCCGAGGGGGCGGGCTCACTGAAGCTTTCTTT. Translating it yields CAISLRGGGLTEAFF.

V usage is TRBV7-3 and J usage is TRBJ1-1; D is possibly TRBD1 (5 bases). The CDR3 consists of 14 residues. Per the germline V gene, CDR1 is SGHTA and CDR2 is FQGTGA. Trimming took 3 bases from V and 1 from J, leaving 9 bases between them. DNA for the CDR3: TGTGCCAGCAGCTTGACAGTCGGGAACACTGAAGCTTTCTTT. It codes for CASSLTVGNTEAFF.

The gene calls are TRBV30 and TRBJ1-2, with a tentative D call TRBD1 (5 bases). The V end lost 5 bases, the J end lost 7 bases, and 20 bases lay between the germline ends. In germline, CDR1 is GTSNPN, CDR2 SVGIG (reference sequence). The CDR3 is made up of 14 amino acids. The DNA for the CDR3 is TGTGCCTGGGGAACCGGGACTTACAACGGTGGCTACACCTTC. Its translation is CAWGTGTYNGGYTF.